Following are 20 T cell receptor beta chains from one sample sequenced in a study of OX40 agonist ivuxolimab in advanced cancers. Only in-frame clones appear in the TCRdb table, and some are missing; sequencing was by immunoSEQ multiplex PCR. The table has around 86,000 clones, around 89% seen once. The sample was CD4+ or CD8+ T cells sorted from blood, taken in a trial of the OX40 agonist ivuxolimab. The receptors were gathered from an adult with an advanced solid tumor such as melanoma, head and neck, liver or kidney cancer.

This clone was detected a few times. The chain couples TRBV19 to TRBJ2-7, with 16 bases matching TRBD2. Losses at the gene ends were 4 bases for V and 4 bases for J; bases not matched to a gene: 7. Germline loops: CDR1 LNHDA, CDR2 SQIVND (reference sequence). The length of the CDR3 is 17 residues. CDR3 sequence: CASSKGTSGRADYEQYF. The CDR3 DNA reads TGTGCCAGTAGTAAGGGGACTAGCGGGAGGGCCGATTACGAGCAGTACTTC.

This clone was seen a handful of times. V gene TRBV6-1 combines with J gene TRBJ2-3; D is undetermined. The ends were cut back, 6 bases at V and 4 bases at J, with 11 bases in the middle. The CDR3 is 13 amino acids. Germline-derived CDR1 and CDR2 are MNHNS and SASEGT. The CDR3 sequence is CASRGISSDTQYF. CDR3 nucleotides: TGTGCCAGCAGGGGGATTTCCTCAGATACGCAGTATTTT.

The chain combines TRBV11-2 with TRBJ2-2, with a tentative D call TRBD2 (6 bases). Germline lookup yields CDR1 SGHAT and CDR2 FQNNGV. CDR3 length: 16 residues. Trimming cost V 5 bases and J 3 bases, with 16 bases left between them. CDR3 coding DNA: TGTGCCAGCAGCCTCGCCCGGGGGTCGGACACCGGGGAGCTGTTTTTT. This encodes CASSLARGSDTGELFF. Full variable domain (rest looked up from reference TRBV11-2 and TRBJ2-2): EAGVAQSPRYKIIEKRQSVAFWCNPISGHATLYWYQQILGQGPKLLIQFQNNGVVDDSQLPKDRFSAERLKGVDSTLKIQPAKLEDSAVYLCASSLARGSDTGELFFGEGSRLTVL.

The chain has TRBV11-3 and TRBJ2-4; 13 nucleotides agree with TRBD2. V gave up 1 base and J gave up 0 bases; unmatched junction bases: 6. The CDR3 length is 19 residues. Germline-derived CDR1 and CDR2 are SGHNT and YENEEA. This chain's CDR3 is CASSLARTSGGIAKNIQYF. The CDR3 bases are TGTGCCAGCAGCTTAGCGAGGACTAGCGGGGGTATAGCCAAAAACATTCAGTACTTC.

This chain uses TRBV30 with TRBJ1-4; TRBD1 might be the D (5 bases). Germline assignment: CDR1 GTSNPN and CDR2 SVGIG (reference sequence). CDR3 size: 13 residues. V was shortened by 5 bases and J by 7 bases, with 14 bases between the two germline ends. The CDR3 loop is CAWAPPGGEKLFF. The CDR3 DNA is TGTGCCTGGGCGCCCCCCGGGGGTGAAAAACTGTTTTTT.

The gene calls are TRBV6-6 and TRBJ2-7; TRBD1 is a possible D gene (6 bases). This CDR3 is built from 15 residues. V was cut by 0 bases and J by 4 bases, with 13 bases left in between. Per the germline V gene, CDR1 is MNHNY and CDR2 is SVGAGI (reference sequence). This CDR3 is CASSYSIQGDYEQYF. The DNA for the CDR3 is TGTGCCAGCAGTTACTCGATACAGGGAGATTACGAGCAGTACTTC.

The chain employs TRBV18 and TRBJ1-1, with D maybe TRBD1 (6 bases). The CDR3 spans 15 residues. The V gene lost 6 bases and the J gene lost 5 bases, with 19 bases spanning the gap. Germline V gene data show CDR1 as KGHSH and CDR2 as LQKENI. Written as DNA, the CDR3 is TGTGCCAGCTCGCCTCCAGGGGTTGAGCGGACTGAAGCTTTCTTT. This gives the protein CASSPPGVERTEAFF. The full variable domain, with the rest looked up from reference TRBV18 and TRBJ1-1, is NAGVMQNPRHLVRRRGQEARLRCSPMKGHSHVYWYRQLPEEGLKFMVYLQKENIIDESGMPKERFSAEFPKEGPSILRIQQVVRGDSAAYFCASSPPGVERTEAFFGQGTRLTVV.

The gene calls are TRBV14 and TRBJ1-1, with a possible D match to TRBD1 (6 bases). The germline CDR1 and CDR2 sequences are SGHDN and FVKESK. V lost 4 bases to trimming and J lost 10 bases, with 13 bases between them. This CDR3 comprises 12 residues. As DNA, the CDR3 is TGTGCCAGCAGCCTCACGACAGGAAGAGCTTTCTTT. It encodes CASSLTTGRAFF.

The gene calls are TRBV18 and TRBJ2-5; 9 positions agree with TRBD2. The germline V gene encodes CDR1 KGHSH and CDR2 LQKENI. The CDR3 runs to 16 residues. Trimming at V came to 3 bases and at J to 4 bases, leaving 9 bases not matched to a gene. CDR3 bases: TGTGCCAGCTCACCCCCGGGTAGCGGGAGAGGAGAGACCCAGTACTTC. This gives the protein CASSPPGSGRGETQYF.

The rearrangement uses TRBV19 and TRBJ1-1; perhaps TRBD1 as D (5 bases). Germline V CDR1 and CDR2: LNHDA, SQIVND (reference sequence). V was pared by 7 bases and J by 3 bases, with 6 bases between. CDR3 length: 11 residues. This chain's CDR3 is CASKGYTEAFF. Written as DNA, the CDR3 is TGTGCCAGTAAGGGGTACACTGAAGCTTTCTTT.

V and J are TRBV2 and TRBJ1-2; D is perhaps TRBD1 (5 bases). Looked up from germline, CDR1 is SNHLY and CDR2 is FYNNEI. The CDR3 spans 17 residues. V lost 2 bases and J 6 bases, leaving 22 bases between the germline ends. In nucleotides, the CDR3 is TGTGCCAGCAGTGAACAGGGAGCCCCGGTTATCGCGAATGGCTACACCTTC. Encoded protein: CASSEQGAPVIANGYTF. The full variable domain, with the rest looked up from reference TRBV2 and TRBJ1-2, is EPEVTQTPSHQVTQMGQEVILRCVPISNHLYFYWYRQILGQKVEFLVSFYNNEISEKSEIFDDQFSVERPDGSNFTLKIRSTKLEDSAMYFCASSEQGAPVIANGYTFGSGTRLTVV.

The rearrangement links TRBV11-2 to TRBJ1-4, with 8 bases lining up with TRBD1. This CDR3 is built from 14 residues. Trimming at V came to 1 base and at J to 7 bases, leaving 2 bases not matched to a gene. The V gene's germline CDR1 is SGHAT and CDR2 FQNNGV. The chain's CDR3 is CASSLVRGREKLFF. In DNA, the CDR3 is TGTGCCAGCAGCTTAGTCAGGGGGCGTGAAAAACTGTTTTTT.

Comment on this clone: The same CDR3 arises from other DNA sequences in this sample as well. CDR3 sequence reads: CASRLRQGAGETQYF. The DNA of the CDR3 is TGTGCCAGCAGATTACGACAGGGGGCGGGAGAGACCCAGTACTTC. The rearrangement uses TRBV27 and TRBJ2-5; 10 bases map to TRBD1. Germline CDR1 is MNHEY and CDR2 is SMNVEV (reference sequence). Trimming took 6 bases from V and 4 from J; bases not matched to a gene: 8. The CDR3 contains 15 residues.

The chain carries TRBV5-1 and TRBJ2-3, with 10 bases identical to TRBD2. The CDR3 contains 16 residues. From germline, CDR1 is SGHRS and CDR2 YFSETQ. Losses at the gene ends were 0 bases for V and 4 bases for J; bases not matched to a gene: 5. In nucleotides, the CDR3 is TGCGCCAGCAGCTTGGTGGCTAGCGGGAGTTCAGATACGCAGTATTTT. Translation gives CASSLVASGSSDTQYF.

This rearrangement joins TRBV7-4 to TRBJ2-3; TRBD2 aligns across 10 bases. V lost 3 bases to trimming and J lost 6 bases; unmatched junction nucleotides: 15. The CDR3 spans 18 residues. Germline CDR1 reads SGHVT; CDR2 reads SQSDAQ. Here the CDR3 reads CASSFKTHQREGGDTQYF. The CDR3 DNA follows: TGTGCCAGCAGCTTCAAGACCCACCAGCGGGAGGGGGGGGATACGCAGTATTTT.

Comment on this clone: Lacking the conserved final phenylalanine or tryptophan, this CDR3 likely reflects a read error. The chain couples TRBV27 to TRBJ2-7, with 11 nucleotides matching TRBD1. Germline CDR1 reads MNHEY; CDR2 reads SMNVEV (reference sequence). CDR3 size: 14 residues. Unmatched junction bases numbered 3, after V lost 6 bases and J lost 2 bases. The DNA of the CDR3 is TGTGCCAGCAGGAGGACAGGGGGCGCCTACGAGCAGTACCTC. The encoded protein is CASRRTGGAYEQYL.

The genes are TRBV9 and TRBJ1-2; D perhaps matches TRBD1 (5 bases). CDR3 length: 14 residues. Trimming cost V 3 bases and J 2 bases, with 11 bases left between them. Germline CDR1 SGDLS, CDR2 YYNGEE. This CDR3 is CASSASTGNYGYTF. CDR3 DNA: TGTGCCAGCAGCGCCTCCACAGGAAACTATGGCTACACCTTC.

V is TRBV6-5 and J is TRBJ2-1; D unclear. The CDR3 has 16 residues. From germline, CDR1 is MNHEY and CDR2 SVGAGI. Trimming pared 0 bases from V and 3 bases from J, leaving 12 bases between. CDR3 residues: CASSYSNRLSYNEQFF. DNA for the CDR3: TGTGCCAGCAGTTACTCGAATCGACTTAGCTACAATGAGCAGTTCTTC.

The V gene is TRBV7-2, the J gene TRBJ2-7; the D gene is possibly TRBD2 (7 bases). Germline loops: CDR1 SGHTA, CDR2 FQGNSA. The V and J ends lost 1 base and 0 bases respectively, with 16 bases between them. CDR3 length: 17 residues. DNA for the CDR3: TGTGCCAGCAGCTTAGTCCCAGGGGAGGGGAGCTCCTACGAGCAGTACTTC. Protein sequence: CASSLVPGEGSSYEQYF.

This clone was counted between two and nine times. The chain employs TRBV5-1 and TRBJ1-4; D gene uncertain. Germline-derived CDR1 and CDR2 are SGHRS and YFSETQ. Trimming shortened V by 4 bases and J by 5 bases, and 18 bases separated the two germline ends. This CDR3 has 16 amino acids. CDR3 DNA: TGCGCCAGCAGCCTGAACGCGGCAGAATCAAATGAAAAACTGTTTTTT. Its translation: CASSLNAAESNEKLFF.